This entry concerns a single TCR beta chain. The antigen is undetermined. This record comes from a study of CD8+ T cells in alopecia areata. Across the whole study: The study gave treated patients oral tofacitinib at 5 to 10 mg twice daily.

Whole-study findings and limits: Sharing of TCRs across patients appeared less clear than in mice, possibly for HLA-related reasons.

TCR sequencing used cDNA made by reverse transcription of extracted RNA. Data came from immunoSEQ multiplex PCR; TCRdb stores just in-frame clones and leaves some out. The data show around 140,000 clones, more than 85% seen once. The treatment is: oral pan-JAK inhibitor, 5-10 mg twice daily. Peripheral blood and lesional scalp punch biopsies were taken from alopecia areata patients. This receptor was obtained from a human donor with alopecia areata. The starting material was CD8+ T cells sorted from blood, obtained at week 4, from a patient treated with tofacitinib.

CDR3 nucleotide sequence: TGTGCCAGCAGCTTAGCGCTAGGGACAGTCACTGAAGCTTTCTTT. It is translated as CASSLALGTVTEAFF. The rearrangement uses TRBV7-9 and TRBJ1-1, with 7 bases aligning to TRBD1. The junction had 5 bases not matched to a gene; V was cut back by 0 bases and J by 4 bases. Germline CDR1 and CDR2: SEHNR and FQNEAQ (reference sequence). The CDR3 is 15 amino acids.